The clone carrying this T cell receptor beta chain was seen repeatedly, ten times or more. This CDR3 is built from 13 residues. V lost 8 bases to trimming and J lost 4 bases; unmatched junction nucleotides: 7. The germline CDR1 and CDR2 sequences are MNHEY and SVGEGT. Researchers took RNA transcripts and amplified the TCR beta CDR3 regions from them. Carried out on the TCR CDR3, a first-round RT-PCR used the HTBI primer set. MiXCR, applied by TCRdb to the multiplex PCR reads, yields one record per CDR3 protein. The sample has over 650,000 distinct CDR3 sequences; approximately 16% are singletons. Lactation, pregnancy, other autoimmune disease or uncontrolled infection excluded patients. Based on clinical symptoms, serum thyroxine and TRAb, thyroid ultrasound and orbital computed tomography, diagnoses were reached. The PBMCs had their origin in roughly 10 ml of fresh peripheral blood. This entry is derived from a study of T cells in Graves' hyperthyroidism and ophthalmopathy. Study summary: Peripheral blood was collected at initial diagnosis, before any treatment.

This receptor was obtained from a young man with Graves' hyperthyroidism. The chain is built from TRBV6-2 or TRBV6-3 and TRBJ1-2; 7 positions agree with TRBD1. The sequenced material came from blood. The CDR3 loop is CASQRTGSYGYTF. CDR3 nucleotides: TGTGCCAGCCAAAGGACAGGCAGCTATGGCTACACCTTC.